The TCR beta chain under discussion was sequenced for a study of blood T cell repertoires in COVID-19 (TCRdb year 2020). With respect to the entire study: Samples from collaborators originated in the United States, Italy and Spain and spanned both the acute and convalescent phases of COVID-19. Nearly every sample came with metadata listing a de-identified subject ID, COVID-19 status, age in years and sex. HLA class I and class II types, where available, came from metadata supplied by the sample provider rather than from assay-based typing. The samples were drawn from two sources: the first 160 participants of the ongoing ImmuneRACE study, and approximately 1,300 subjects contributed by 6 global collaborators. The repertoires were made available in a free public database intended to serve as a resource for research on the immune response to SARS-CoV-2. The prospective study material was composed of cDNA or gDNA derived from T cells, B-cell-depleted T cells, or PBMCs. Deeply sampled blood TCRbeta repertoires from subjects exposed to, actively infected with, or recovered from COVID-19 were included in the dataset. Beyond this particular receptor, the publication reports: Clinical and demographic metadata were provided uncurated, with the amount varying by source and participant.

Whole blood was collected in K2EDTA tubes by collaborating institutions according to the institutions' own protocols. For TCRbeta analysis, collaborators shipped samples as frozen whole blood, isolated PBMCs, or DNA extracted from either of those sample types. According to the germline V gene (reference sequence), CDR1 reads MNHEY and CDR2 reads SMNVEV. Including cysteine and phenylalanine, the CDR3 has 15 amino acids. Of the read, only the CDR3 DNA is kept; its 45 bases are in frame from base 1. V and J are trimmed by 5 bases and 8 bases, and the gene matches miss 14 bases of the junction. TCRbeta CDR3 regions were amplified from genomic DNA using the immunoSEQ Assay, a bias-controlled multiplex PCR. On the study's bioinformatics: The number of nucleated cells in each sample was estimated from the amplification of reference gene primers within the assay. To quantify the absolute abundance of each unique TCRbeta CDR3 rearrangement, sequence reads were collapsed and filtered. For each sample, productive Simpson clonality was calculated by taking the square root of Simpson's diversity index across productive rearrangements. TCRdb took over this immuneACCESS table, retaining in-frame rearrangements with V and J assigned. Such tables are incomplete; in checked studies, under half of the missing clones stem from an unresolved V gene, and the remainder is unexplained. That table gives V, J and clone size, and the DNA gave D and trimming. The sample table contains tens of thousands of clones; only one count was recorded for roughly 76% of them. Together, the top ten hold approximately 5.3% of the sample.

A word on this clone: Its recognized antigen is unknown. The record has no base qualities; no much larger clone is one base away.

This receptor was obtained from a woman in her sixties or seventies with acute or convalescent COVID-19. Specimen: peripheral blood. In this chain, TRBV27 is recombined with TRBJ1-2; 7 bases in between match TRBD1. The CDR3 sequence is CASSLRQGQFWGYTF. DNA sequence: TGTGCCAGCAGTCTCAGACAGGGCCAATTTTGGGGCTACACCTTC.